One and the same sample provided the 2 T cell receptor beta chains below, sequenced in a study of T cells in Graves' hyperthyroidism and ophthalmopathy. The source material, RNA transcripts, was used to amplify TCR beta CDR3 regions. The study used the HTBI primer set for a first-round RT-PCR of the TCR CDR3. In TCRdb, the multiplex PCR reads were re-called with MiXCR into one record per CDR3 protein. The table has around 200,000 distinct CDR3 sequences, about a sixth seen once. Source material: blood. All receptors derive from a man aged 40-49 years with Graves' hyperthyroidism.

The chain is built from TRBV6-1 and TRBJ1-4, with TRBD1 matching 9 bases. The CDR3 is 16 amino acids. CDR1 and CDR2 from the germline V gene are MNHNS and SASEGT. The V gene end was trimmed by 5 bases and the J gene end by 6 bases; junction bases not matched to a gene: 10. The DNA of the CDR3 is TGTGCCAGCAGTCCGGAAATTCGGGACAGGGATGAAAAACTGTTTTTT. This encodes CASSPEIRDRDEKLFF.

J is TRBJ1-5 and V is TRBV20-1; TRBD1 might be the D (5 bases). Trimming took 3 bases from V and 2 from J, leaving 11 bases between them. CDR3 length: 14 amino acids. In germline, CDR1 is DFQATT, CDR2 SNEGSKA (reference sequence). This CDR3 reads CSARGGYGNQPQHF. The DNA of the CDR3 is TGCAGTGCTAGGGGGGGGTATGGCAATCAGCCCCAGCATTTT.